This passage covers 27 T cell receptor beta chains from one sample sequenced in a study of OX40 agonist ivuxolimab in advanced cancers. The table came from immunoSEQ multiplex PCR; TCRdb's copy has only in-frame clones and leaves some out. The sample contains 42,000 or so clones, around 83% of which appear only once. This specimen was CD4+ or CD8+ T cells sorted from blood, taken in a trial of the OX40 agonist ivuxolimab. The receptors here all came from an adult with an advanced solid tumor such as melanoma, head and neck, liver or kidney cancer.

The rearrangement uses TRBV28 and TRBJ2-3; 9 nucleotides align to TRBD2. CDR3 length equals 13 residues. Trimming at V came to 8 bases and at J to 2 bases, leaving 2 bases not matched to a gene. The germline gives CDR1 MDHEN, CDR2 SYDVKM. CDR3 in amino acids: CASGGGDTDTQYF. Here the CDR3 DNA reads TGTGCCAGCGGCGGGGGGGACACAGATACGCAGTATTTT. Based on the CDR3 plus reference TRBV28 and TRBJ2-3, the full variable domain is DVKVTQSSRYLVKRTGEKVFLECVQDMDHENMFWYRQDPGLGLRLIYFSYDVKMKEKGDIPEGYSVSREKKERFSLILESASTNQTSMYLCASGGGDTDTQYFGPGTRLTVL.

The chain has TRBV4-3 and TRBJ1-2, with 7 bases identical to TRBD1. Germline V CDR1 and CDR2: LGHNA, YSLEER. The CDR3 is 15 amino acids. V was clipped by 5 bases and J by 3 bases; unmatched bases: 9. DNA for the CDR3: TGCGCCAGCAGCTCTACCCCAGGGGGGGACTATGGCTACACCTTC. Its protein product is CASSSTPGGDYGYTF.

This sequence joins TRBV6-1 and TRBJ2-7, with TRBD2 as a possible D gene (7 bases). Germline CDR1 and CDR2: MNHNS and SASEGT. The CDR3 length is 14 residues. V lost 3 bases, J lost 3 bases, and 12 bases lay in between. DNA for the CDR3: TGTGCCAGCAGTGATTTGGGGGGGCTCTACGAGCAGTACTTC. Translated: CASSDLGGLYEQYF.

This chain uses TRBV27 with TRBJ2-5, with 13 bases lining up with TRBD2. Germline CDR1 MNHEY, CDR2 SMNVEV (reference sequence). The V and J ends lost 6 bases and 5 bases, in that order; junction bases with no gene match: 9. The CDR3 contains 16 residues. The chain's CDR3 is CASRILAGGPWETQYF. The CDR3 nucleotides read TGTGCCAGCAGAATACTAGCGGGGGGGCCGTGGGAGACCCAGTACTTC.

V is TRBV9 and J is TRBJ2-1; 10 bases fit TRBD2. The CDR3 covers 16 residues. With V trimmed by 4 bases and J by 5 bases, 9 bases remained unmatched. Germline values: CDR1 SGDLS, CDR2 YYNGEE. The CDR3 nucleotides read TGTGCCAGCAGCCCGCGGGGGACTAGCGAGAACAATGAGCAGTTCTTC. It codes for CASSPRGTSENNEQFF.

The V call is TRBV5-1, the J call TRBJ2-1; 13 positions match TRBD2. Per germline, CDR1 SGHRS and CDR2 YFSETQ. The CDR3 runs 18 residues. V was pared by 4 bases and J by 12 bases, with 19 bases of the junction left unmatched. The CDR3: CASSPEGTSGATGVRQFF. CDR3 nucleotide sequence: TGCGCCAGCAGCCCCGAGGGGACTAGCGGGGCCACTGGTGTACGGCAGTTCTTC.

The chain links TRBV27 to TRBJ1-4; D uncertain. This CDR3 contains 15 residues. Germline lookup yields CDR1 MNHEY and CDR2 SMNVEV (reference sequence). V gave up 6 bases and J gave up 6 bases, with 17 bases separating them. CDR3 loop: CASRDIGRVDEKLFF. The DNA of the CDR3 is TGTGCCAGCAGGGATATTGGCCGAGTGGATGAAAAACTGTTTTTT.

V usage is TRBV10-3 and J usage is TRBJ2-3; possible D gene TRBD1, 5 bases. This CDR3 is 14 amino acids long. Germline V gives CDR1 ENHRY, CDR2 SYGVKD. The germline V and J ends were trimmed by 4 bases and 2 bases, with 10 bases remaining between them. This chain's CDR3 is CAISVQGNTDTQYF. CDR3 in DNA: TGTGCCATCAGTGTTCAGGGTAACACAGATACGCAGTATTTT.

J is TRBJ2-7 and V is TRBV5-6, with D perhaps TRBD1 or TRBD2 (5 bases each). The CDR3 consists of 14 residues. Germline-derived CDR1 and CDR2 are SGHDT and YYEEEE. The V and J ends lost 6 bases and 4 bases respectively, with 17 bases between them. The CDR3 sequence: CASNTGTEQYEQYF. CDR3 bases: TGTGCCAGCAACACCGGGACCGAACAATACGAGCAGTACTTC.

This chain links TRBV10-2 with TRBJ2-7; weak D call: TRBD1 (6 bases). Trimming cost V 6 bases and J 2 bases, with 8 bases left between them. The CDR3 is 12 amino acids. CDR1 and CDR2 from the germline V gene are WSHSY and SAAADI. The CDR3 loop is CASRQGPYEQYV. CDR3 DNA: TGCGCCAGCAGACAGGGTCCCTACGAGCAGTACGTC.

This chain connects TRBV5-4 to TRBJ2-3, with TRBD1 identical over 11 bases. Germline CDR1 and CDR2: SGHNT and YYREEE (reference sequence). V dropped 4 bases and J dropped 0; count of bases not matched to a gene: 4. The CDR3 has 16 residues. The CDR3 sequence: CASSPGQGGSTDTQYF. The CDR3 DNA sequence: TGTGCCAGCAGCCCGGGACAGGGGGGAAGCACAGATACGCAGTATTTT.

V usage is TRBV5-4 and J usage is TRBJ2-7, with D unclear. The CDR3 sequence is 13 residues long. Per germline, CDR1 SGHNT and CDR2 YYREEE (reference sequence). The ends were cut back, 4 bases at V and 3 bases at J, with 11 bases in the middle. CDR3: CASSLSPDYEQYF. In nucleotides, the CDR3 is TGTGCCAGCAGCCTGTCCCCCGACTACGAGCAGTACTTC.

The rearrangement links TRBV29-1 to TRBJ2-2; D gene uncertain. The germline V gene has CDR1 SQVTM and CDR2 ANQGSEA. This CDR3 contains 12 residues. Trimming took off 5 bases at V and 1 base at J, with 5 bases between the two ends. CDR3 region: CSVPWNTGELFF. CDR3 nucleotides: TGCAGCGTTCCCTGGAACACCGGGGAGCTGTTTTTT.

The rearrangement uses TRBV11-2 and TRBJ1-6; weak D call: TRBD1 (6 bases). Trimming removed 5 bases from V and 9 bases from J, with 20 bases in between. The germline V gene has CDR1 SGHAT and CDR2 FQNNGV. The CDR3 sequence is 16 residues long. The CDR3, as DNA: TGTGCCAGCAGCCTCACGGGGGCCAGGGGAACTTCACCCCTCCACTTT. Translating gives CASSLTGARGTSPLHF.

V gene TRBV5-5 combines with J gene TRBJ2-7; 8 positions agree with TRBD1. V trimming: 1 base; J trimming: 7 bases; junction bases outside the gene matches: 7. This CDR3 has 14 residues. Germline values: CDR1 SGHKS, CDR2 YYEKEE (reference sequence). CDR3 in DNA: TGTGCCAGCAGCTTGCCCCAGGGGGCATGGGAGCAGTACGTC. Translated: CASSLPQGAWEQYV.

In DNA, the CDR3 is TGTGCCAGTAAAAGGGACGGTAGCACAGATACGCAGTATTTT. It yields the protein CASKRDGSTDTQYF. The rearrangement uses TRBV7-2 and TRBJ2-3, with D perhaps matching TRBD1 or TRBD2 (5 bases each). Germline CDR1 SGHTA, CDR2 FQGNSA. The CDR3 spans 14 residues. Trimming stripped 9 bases from V and 0 bases from J, with 13 bases between.

The CDR3: CASSQGGGELFF. CDR3 coding DNA: TGTGCCAGCAGCCAAGGAGGCGGGGAGCTGTTTTTT. The gene calls are TRBV4-2 and TRBJ2-2; D unresolved. Germline V gene sequence: CDR1 LGHNA, CDR2 YNFKEQ. The CDR3 loop spans 12 amino acids. V gave up 1 base and J gave up 7 bases, with 4 bases separating them.

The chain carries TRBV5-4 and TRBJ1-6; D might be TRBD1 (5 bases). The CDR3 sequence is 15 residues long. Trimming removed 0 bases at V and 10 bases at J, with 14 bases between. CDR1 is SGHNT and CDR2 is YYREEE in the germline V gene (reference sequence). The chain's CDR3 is CASSLEGPGDSPLHF. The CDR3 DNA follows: TGTGCCAGCAGCTTGGAGGGGCCAGGAGACTCACCCCTCCACTTT.

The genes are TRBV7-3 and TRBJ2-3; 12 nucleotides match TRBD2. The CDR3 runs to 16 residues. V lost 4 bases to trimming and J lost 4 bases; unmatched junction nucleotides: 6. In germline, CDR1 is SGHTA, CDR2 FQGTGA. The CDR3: CASSSLAGGIPDTQYF. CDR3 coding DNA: TGTGCCAGCAGCTCACTAGCGGGGGGCATTCCAGATACGCAGTATTTT.

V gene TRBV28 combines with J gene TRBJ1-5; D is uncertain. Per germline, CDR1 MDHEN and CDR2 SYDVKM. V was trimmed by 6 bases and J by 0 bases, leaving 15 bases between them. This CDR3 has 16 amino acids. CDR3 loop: CASSQRWEYSNQPQHF. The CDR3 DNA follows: TGTGCCAGCAGCCAGCGGTGGGAATATAGCAATCAGCCCCAGCATTTT.

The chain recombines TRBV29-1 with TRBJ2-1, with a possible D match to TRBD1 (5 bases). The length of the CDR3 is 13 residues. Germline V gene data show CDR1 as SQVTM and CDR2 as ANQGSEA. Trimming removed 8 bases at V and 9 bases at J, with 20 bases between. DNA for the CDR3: TGCAGCCTACCCCAAGGGGATGCGCGTGAGCAGTTCTTC. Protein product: CSLPQGDAREQFF.

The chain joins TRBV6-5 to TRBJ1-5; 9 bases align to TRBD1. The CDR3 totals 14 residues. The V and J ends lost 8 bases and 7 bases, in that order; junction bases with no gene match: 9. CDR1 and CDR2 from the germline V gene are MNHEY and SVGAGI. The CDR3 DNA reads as TGTGCCAGCGGGGCGGGACAGGGAAACCAGCCCCAGCATTTT. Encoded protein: CASGAGQGNQPQHF.

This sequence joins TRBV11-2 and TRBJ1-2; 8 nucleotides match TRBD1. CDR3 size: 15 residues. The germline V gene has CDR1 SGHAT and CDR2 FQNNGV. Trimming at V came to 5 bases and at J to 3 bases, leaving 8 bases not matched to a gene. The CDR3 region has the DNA TGTGCCAGCAGCCAGGAGGACAGGGACGACTATGGCTACACCTTC. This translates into CASSQEDRDDYGYTF.

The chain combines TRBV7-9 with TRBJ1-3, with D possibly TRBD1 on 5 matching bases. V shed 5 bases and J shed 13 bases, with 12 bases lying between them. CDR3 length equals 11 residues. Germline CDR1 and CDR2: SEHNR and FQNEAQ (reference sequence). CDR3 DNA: TGTGCCAGCAGCCCTCTTGGACAAATATATTTT. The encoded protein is CASSPLGQIYF.

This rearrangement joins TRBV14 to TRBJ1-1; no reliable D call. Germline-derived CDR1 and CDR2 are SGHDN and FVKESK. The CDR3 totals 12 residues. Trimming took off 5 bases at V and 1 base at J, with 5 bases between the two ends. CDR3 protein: CASSYENTEAFF. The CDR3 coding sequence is TGTGCCAGCAGCTACGAGAACACTGAAGCTTTCTTT.

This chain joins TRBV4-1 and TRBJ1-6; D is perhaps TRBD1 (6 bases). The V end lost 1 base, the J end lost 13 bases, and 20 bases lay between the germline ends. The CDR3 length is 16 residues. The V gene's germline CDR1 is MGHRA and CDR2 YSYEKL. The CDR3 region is CASSQVMRGARTPLHF. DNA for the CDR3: TGCGCCAGCAGCCAAGTTATGAGGGGGGCGCGGACGCCCCTCCACTTT.

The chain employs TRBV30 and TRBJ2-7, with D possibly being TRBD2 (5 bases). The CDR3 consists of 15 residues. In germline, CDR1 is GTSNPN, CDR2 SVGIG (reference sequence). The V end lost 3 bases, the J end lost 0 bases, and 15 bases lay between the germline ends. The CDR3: CAWSPPPGSSYEQYF. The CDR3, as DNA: TGTGCCTGGAGCCCACCCCCGGGAAGCTCCTACGAGCAGTACTTC. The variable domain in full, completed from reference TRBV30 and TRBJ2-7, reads SQTIHQWPATLVQPVGSPLSLECTVEGTSNPNLYWYRQAAGRGLQLLFYSVGIGQISSEVPQNLSASRPQDRQFILSSKKLLLSDSGFYLCAWSPPPGSSYEQYFGPGTRLTVT.